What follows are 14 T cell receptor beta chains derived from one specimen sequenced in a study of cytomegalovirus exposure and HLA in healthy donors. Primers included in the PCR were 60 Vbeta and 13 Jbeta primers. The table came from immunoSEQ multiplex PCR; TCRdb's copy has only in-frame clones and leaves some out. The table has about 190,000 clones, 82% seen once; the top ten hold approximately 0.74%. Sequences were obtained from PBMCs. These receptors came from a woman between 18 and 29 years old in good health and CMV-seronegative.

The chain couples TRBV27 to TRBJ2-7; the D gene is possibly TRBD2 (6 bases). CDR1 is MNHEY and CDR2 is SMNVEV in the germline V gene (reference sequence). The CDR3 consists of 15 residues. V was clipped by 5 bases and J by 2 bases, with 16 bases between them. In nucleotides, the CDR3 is TGTGCCAGCAGTCCATCGATCGGAGGGGCCTACGAGCAGTACTTC. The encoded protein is CASSPSIGGAYEQYF.

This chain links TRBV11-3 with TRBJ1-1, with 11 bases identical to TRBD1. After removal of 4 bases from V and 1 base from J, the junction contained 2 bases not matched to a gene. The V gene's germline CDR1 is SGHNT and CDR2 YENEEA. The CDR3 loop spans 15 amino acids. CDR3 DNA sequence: TGTGCCAGCAGCTCCGGACAGGGGGCGAACACTGAAGCTTTCTTT. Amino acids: CASSSGQGANTEAFF.

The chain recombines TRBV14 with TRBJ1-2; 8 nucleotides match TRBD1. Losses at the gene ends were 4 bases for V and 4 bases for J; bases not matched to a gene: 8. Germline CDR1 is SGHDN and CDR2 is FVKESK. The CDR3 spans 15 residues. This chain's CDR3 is CASSLDRGLLYGYTF. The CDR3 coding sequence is TGTGCCAGCAGCCTTGACAGGGGTCTTCTCTATGGCTACACCTTC.

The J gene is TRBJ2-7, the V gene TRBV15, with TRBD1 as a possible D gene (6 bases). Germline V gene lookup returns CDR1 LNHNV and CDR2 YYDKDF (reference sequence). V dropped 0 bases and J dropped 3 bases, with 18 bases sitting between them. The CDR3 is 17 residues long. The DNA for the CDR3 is TGTGCCACCAGCAGAGATCTAGTCCCAGGGGCGAACTACGAGCAGTACTTC. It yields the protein CATSRDLVPGANYEQYF.

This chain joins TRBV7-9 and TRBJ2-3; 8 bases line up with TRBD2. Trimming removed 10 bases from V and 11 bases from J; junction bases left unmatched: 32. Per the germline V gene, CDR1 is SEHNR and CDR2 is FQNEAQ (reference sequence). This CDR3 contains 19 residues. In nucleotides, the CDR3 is TGTGCCACCGCCTCCCCCCAGCGGGAGAGTATGCCCTTCCCTGGTGGGCAGTATTTT. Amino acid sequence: CATASPQRESMPFPGGQYF.

The CDR3 bases are TGTGCCAGCGGGGACAGGGGCAATGAGCAGTTCTTC. Amino acids: CASGDRGNEQFF. V usage is TRBV2 and J usage is TRBJ2-1; 10 bases agree with TRBD1. Germline V lookup: CDR1 SNHLY, CDR2 FYNNEI. The CDR3 has 12 amino acids. V trimming: 8 bases; J trimming: 6 bases; junction bases outside the gene matches: 1.

The CDR3 protein is CATSPRRPWYEQYF. CDR3 nucleotides: TGTGCCACCAGCCCGAGGAGGCCGTGGTACGAGCAGTACTTC. The chain joins TRBV15 to TRBJ2-7, with D possibly TRBD2 on 5 matching bases. The germline V gene encodes CDR1 LNHNV and CDR2 YYDKDF (reference sequence). V lost 5 bases to trimming and J lost 4 bases, with 15 bases between them. This CDR3 has 14 residues.

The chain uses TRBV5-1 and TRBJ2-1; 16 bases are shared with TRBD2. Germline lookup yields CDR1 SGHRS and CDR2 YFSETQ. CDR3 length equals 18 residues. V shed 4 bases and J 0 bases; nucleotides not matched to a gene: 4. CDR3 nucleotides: TGCGCCAGCAGCCTTGGGACTAGCGGGGGGGGCTCCTACAATGAGCAGTTCTTC. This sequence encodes CASSLGTSGGGSYNEQFF.

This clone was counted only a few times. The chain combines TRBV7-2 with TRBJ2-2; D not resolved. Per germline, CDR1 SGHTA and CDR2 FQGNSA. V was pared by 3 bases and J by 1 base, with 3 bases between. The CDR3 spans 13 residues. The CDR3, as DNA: TGTGCCAGCAGCTTCGGGAACACCGGGGAGCTGTTTTTT. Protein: CASSFGNTGELFF. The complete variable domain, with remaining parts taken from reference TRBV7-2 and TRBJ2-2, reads GAGVSQSPSNKVTEKGKDVELRCDPISGHTALYWYRQSLGQGLEFLIYFQGNSAPDKSGLPSDRFSAERTGGSVSTLTIQRTQQEDSAVYLCASSFGNTGELFFGEGSRLTVL.

In nucleotides, the CDR3 is TGTGCCAGCTCACCCCAGGGGGCAGAGGGGGCCAACGTCCTGACTTTC. Protein product: CASSPQGAEGANVLTF. This sequence joins TRBV18 and TRBJ2-6; TRBD1 matches at 8 bases. This CDR3 comprises 16 residues. Germline lookup yields CDR1 KGHSH and CDR2 LQKENI. V was pared by 3 bases and J by 4 bases, with 5 bases of the junction left unmatched.

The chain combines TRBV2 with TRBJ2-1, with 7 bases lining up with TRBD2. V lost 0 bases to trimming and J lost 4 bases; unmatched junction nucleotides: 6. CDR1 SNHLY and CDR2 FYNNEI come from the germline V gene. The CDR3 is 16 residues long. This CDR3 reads CASSEAPSGLYNEQFF. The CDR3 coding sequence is TGTGCCAGCAGTGAAGCGCCTAGCGGACTGTACAATGAGCAGTTCTTC.

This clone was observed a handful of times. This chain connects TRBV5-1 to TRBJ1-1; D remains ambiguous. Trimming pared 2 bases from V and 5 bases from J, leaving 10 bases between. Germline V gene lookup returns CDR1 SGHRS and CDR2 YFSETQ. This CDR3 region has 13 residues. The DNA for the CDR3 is TGCGCCAGCAGCTTAAGCCCGGAGACTGAAGCTTTCTTT. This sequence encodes CASSLSPETEAFF.

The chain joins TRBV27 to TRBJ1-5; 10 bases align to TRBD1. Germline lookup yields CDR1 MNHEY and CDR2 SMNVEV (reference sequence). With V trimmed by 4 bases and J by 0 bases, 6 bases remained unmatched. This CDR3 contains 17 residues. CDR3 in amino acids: CASSSTGGAYSNQPQHF. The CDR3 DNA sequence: TGTGCCAGCAGTTCGACAGGGGGCGCATATAGCAATCAGCCCCAGCATTTT.

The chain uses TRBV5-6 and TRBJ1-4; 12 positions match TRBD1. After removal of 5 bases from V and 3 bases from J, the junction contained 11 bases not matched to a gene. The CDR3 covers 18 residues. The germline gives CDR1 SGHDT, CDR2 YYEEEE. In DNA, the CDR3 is TGTGCCAGCAGTTCAACCGGGACAGGGGGCGCGGCTAATGAAAAACTGTTTTTT. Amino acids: CASSSTGTGGAANEKLFF.